These 11 T cell receptor beta chains were sequenced from one sample in a study of identical twins. TCRdb fed the 5' RACE reads into MiXCR, producing one record per CDR3 protein. The sample lists roughly 690,000 distinct CDR3 sequences; approximately 22% were seen once. A further study also used this sample, focusing on T cells expressing NK-cell markers.

Sequenced sample: PBMCs. The receptor set was obtained from a woman aged 18-29 years in good health.

This clonotype was seen more than once but under ten times. The chain combines TRBV20-1 with TRBJ2-2; D remains ambiguous. The germline V and J ends were trimmed by 5 bases and 3 bases, with 13 bases remaining between them. The CDR3 totals 14 residues. CDR1 and CDR2 (germline): DFQATT, SNEGSKA (reference sequence). In DNA, the CDR3 is TGCAGTGCTCACCGCGGCGGAGACACCGGGGAGCTGTTTTTT. Protein product: CSAHRGGDTGELFF.

The rearrangement links TRBV5-1 to TRBJ2-1; TRBD2 agrees at 8 bases. Germline lookup yields CDR1 SGHRS and CDR2 YFSETQ. The V and J ends lost 5 bases and 3 bases, in that order; junction bases with no gene match: 4. This CDR3 is 14 amino acids long. The CDR3 protein is CASRAGGLYNEQFF. CDR3 sequence (DNA): TGCGCCAGCAGGGCGGGAGGCCTCTACAATGAGCAGTTCTTC.

The sample holds many counts of this clonotype. This chain connects TRBV6-1 to TRBJ2-7; 7 nucleotides match TRBD2. The CDR3 covers 14 residues. Germline V lookup: CDR1 MNHNS, CDR2 SASEGT. The V segment lost 6 bases and the J segment 6 bases; nucleotides outside the gene matches: 11. The CDR3 reads CASRTGTTSVEQYF. CDR3 bases: TGTGCCAGCAGGACCGGGACTACCTCGGTCGAGCAGTACTTC.

The CDR3 loop reads CSGRGSGANYEQYF. CDR3 coding DNA: TGCAGCGGACGAGGGTCCGGAGCCAACTACGAGCAGTACTTC. The chain recombines TRBV29-1 with TRBJ2-7; a possible D gene is TRBD2 (5 bases). Trimming removed 7 bases from V and 3 bases from J, with 19 bases in between. The CDR3 runs to 14 residues. In germline, CDR1 is SQVTM, CDR2 ANQGSEA.

The V gene is TRBV6-2 or TRBV6-3, the J gene TRBJ1-2, with no clear D. Germline V gene data show CDR1 as MNHEY and CDR2 as SVGEGT. With 6 bases removed from V and 2 bases from J, the gap between germline ends came to 10 bases. The CDR3 is made up of 13 amino acids. CDR3 sequence (DNA): TGTGCCAGCAGCCCCAGACACAACTATGGCTACACCTTC. Its protein product is CASSPRHNYGYTF.

DNA of the CDR3: TGCAGTGCTGAGGGGACAGGGGGAGGCTACACCTTC. As protein: CSAEGTGGGYTF. This chain connects TRBV20-1 to TRBJ1-2; TRBD1 agrees at 11 bases. CDR3 size: 12 residues. Germline lookup yields CDR1 DFQATT and CDR2 SNEGSKA (reference sequence). V lost 5 bases to trimming and J lost 8 bases; unmatched junction nucleotides: 4.

This chain uses TRBV6-1 with TRBJ2-7; either TRBD1 or TRBD2 may supply D (5 bases each). The CDR3 loop spans 14 amino acids. Germline CDR1 MNHNS, CDR2 SASEGT. Trimming took 6 bases from V and 2 from J, leaving 14 bases between them. CDR3 protein: CASSRTGRTYEQYF. DNA for the CDR3: TGTGCCAGCAGCCGTACGGGACGGACCTACGAGCAGTACTTC.

This clonotype was detected many times. The chain carries TRBV9 and TRBJ2-3; D ambiguous. This CDR3 is 14 amino acids long. V was cut by 0 bases and J by 0 bases, with 5 bases left in between. The germline CDR1 and CDR2 sequences are SGDLS and YYNGEE. The CDR3 sequence: CASSVAGSTDTQYF. The CDR3 coding sequence is TGTGCCAGCAGCGTAGCGGGCAGCACAGATACGCAGTATTTT.

This clonotype was recorded a few times. The chain combines TRBV6-6 with TRBJ2-1; possibly TRBD2 for D (6 bases). Germline CDR1 reads MNHNY; CDR2 reads SVGAGI (reference sequence). Trimming cost V 7 bases and J 9 bases, with 16 bases left between them. The CDR3 length is 13 residues. The CDR3 is CASKGGQHGEQFF. CDR3 DNA: TGTGCCAGCAAGGGAGGACAACATGGTGAGCAGTTCTTC.

This chain connects TRBV7-9 to TRBJ2-7; no clear D gene. From germline, CDR1 is SEHNR and CDR2 FQNEAQ (reference sequence). The CDR3 has 16 amino acids. V was clipped by 0 bases and J by 3 bases, with 15 bases between them. CDR3 sequence: CASSLASHLDNYEQYF. Here the CDR3 DNA reads TGTGCCAGCAGCTTAGCTAGCCACCTTGATAACTACGAGCAGTACTTC.

This clonotype was seen more than once but under ten times. The gene calls are TRBV7-9 and TRBJ2-1; 8 positions match TRBD2. The CDR3 consists of 16 residues. Germline lookup yields CDR1 SEHNR and CDR2 FQNEAQ (reference sequence). Trimming cost V 2 bases and J 2 bases; bases outside gene matches: 5. The CDR3: CASSLPSGSAYNEQFF. In nucleotides, the CDR3 is TGTGCCAGCAGCTTACCCAGCGGGAGCGCCTACAATGAGCAGTTCTTC.